Presented here are 11 T cell receptor beta chains from one specimen sequenced in a study of T cell repertoires in cytomegalovirus infection. In TCRdb, the reads were re-called with MiXCR into one record per CDR3 protein. The table has about 530,000 distinct CDR3 sequences, 26% seen once; the top ten hold approximately 13%. The sequencing sample was made of PBMCs. The receptors were gathered from a human donor in good health (CMV status not recorded). Some clones in this sample may be carry-over from other donors' samples.

The V call is TRBV29-1, the J call TRBJ1-2; TRBD1 aligns across 9 bases. Germline CDR1 SQVTM, CDR2 ANQGSEA. The CDR3 is 15 residues long. The V segment lost 4 bases and the J segment 6 bases; nucleotides outside the gene matches: 12. CDR3 region: CSVAPPGQGLDGYTF. CDR3 DNA sequence: TGCAGCGTTGCCCCTCCGGGACAGGGATTGGATGGCTACACCTTC.

The sample holds a few counts of this clonotype. V gene TRBV5-4 combines with J gene TRBJ1-4; D is undetermined. CDR3 length: 15 residues. V shed 0 bases and J shed 6 bases, with 12 bases lying between them. Germline V gene sequence: CDR1 SGHNT, CDR2 YYREEE (reference sequence). The DNA of the CDR3 is TGTGCCAGCAGCTTGGAGGTGGAGGCAGATGAAAAACTGTTTTTT. Protein sequence: CASSLEVEADEKLFF.

This clonotype has only a few counts. The CDR3 is CASRSRLAGLGETQYF. CDR3 nucleotide sequence: TGTGCCAGCAGATCCAGGCTAGCGGGACTAGGAGAGACCCAGTACTTC. The genes are TRBV12-3 or TRBV12-4 and TRBJ2-5, with TRBD2 identical over 9 bases. The CDR3 covers 16 residues. V shed 6 bases and J 4 bases; nucleotides not matched to a gene: 12.

The chain has TRBV4-1 and TRBJ1-5; the match to TRBD1 covers 7 bases. Per germline, CDR1 MGHRA and CDR2 YSYEKL. J was trimmed by 4 bases and V by 0 bases; bases with no gene match: 3. The CDR3 sequence is 15 residues long. The CDR3 DNA follows: TGCGCCAGCAGCCAAGATTTACAGGGGAATCAGCCCCAGCATTTT. Its protein is CASSQDLQGNQPQHF.

This clonotype was detected a few times. The V and J genes are TRBV7-6 and TRBJ2-1; 13 positions match TRBD2. V dropped 4 bases and J dropped 7; count of bases not matched to a gene: 1. The CDR3 has 14 amino acids. Germline-derived CDR1 and CDR2 are SGHVS and FNYEAQ. The DNA for the CDR3 is TGTGCCAGCAGCTCGACTAGCGGGAGGAATGAGCAGTTCTTC. Translated, it gives CASSSTSGRNEQFF.

The chain uses TRBV20-1 and TRBJ1-2; D is ambiguous. The CDR3 loop spans 16 amino acids. CDR1 and CDR2 from the germline V gene are DFQATT and SNEGSKA (reference sequence). Trimming shortened V by 0 bases and J by 10 bases, and 24 bases separated the two germline ends. CDR3 region: CSARDLRTRALVVYTF. In DNA, the CDR3 is TGCAGTGCTAGAGACCTTCGAACACGGGCTCTTGTTGTCTACACCTTC.

V is TRBV5-1 and J is TRBJ2-1; D gene uncertain. The CDR3 covers 16 residues. V shed 2 bases and J shed 6 bases, with 18 bases lying between them. Germline V gene lookup returns CDR1 SGHRS and CDR2 YFSETQ. CDR3 coding DNA: TGCGCCAGCAGCTTTGCCCCCGGTCCTCCTGCCAATGAGCAGTTCTTC. Its translation is CASSFAPGPPANEQFF.

In its sample, this clonotype was seen a few times. The chain combines TRBV19 with TRBJ2-5; D remains unclear. This CDR3 spans 13 amino acids. Looked up from germline, CDR1 is LNHDA and CDR2 is SQIVND (reference sequence). V lost 1 base and J lost 2, with 5 bases in between. The CDR3 DNA reads TGTGCCAGTAGTATAGGGGATCAAGAGACCCAGTACTTC. This encodes CASSIGDQETQYF.

The rearrangement joins TRBV5-6 to TRBJ2-7; D is ambiguous. The V gene's germline CDR1 is SGHDT and CDR2 YYEEEE. The CDR3 spans 14 residues. With 3 bases removed from V and 4 bases from J, the gap between germline ends came to 14 bases. For the CDR3, the DNA is TGTGCCAGCAGCTCTACAGACCCAGCATACGAGCAGTACGTC. Residues: CASSSTDPAYEQYV.

This clonotype was observed many times. The chain employs TRBV7-2 and TRBJ1-2; D is undetermined. CDR1 and CDR2 from the germline V gene are SGHTA and FQGNSA. V was shortened by 4 bases and J by 8 bases, with 11 bases between the two germline ends. CDR3 length: 12 residues. The CDR3 is CASSSTAIGYTF. The CDR3 coding sequence is TGTGCCAGCAGCTCTACGGCTATCGGCTACACCTTC.

This clonotype was observed at least ten times. This chain uses TRBV28 with TRBJ1-4, with TRBD1 identical over 8 bases. This CDR3 has 15 amino acids. V shed 5 bases, J shed 2 bases, and the junction held 4 bases outside the gene matches. From germline, CDR1 is MDHEN and CDR2 SYDVKM. The CDR3 loop is CASSRQGTTNEKLFF. CDR3 bases: TGTGCCAGCAGTAGACAGGGGACGACTAATGAAAAACTGTTTTTT.